Below, one T cell receptor beta chain is given with its context. This specimen belongs to a study of blood T cell repertoires in COVID-19. Across the study: T cells, B-cell-depleted T cells, or PBMCs supplied cDNA or gDNA.

Measured with immunoSEQ multiplex PCR; TCRdb has only the in-frame clones, and not every one. This table holds around 270,000 clones, around 87% found once. Germline V gives CDR1 MDHEN, CDR2 SYDVKM. Trimming left V 2 bases short and J 2 bases short, with 16 bases between. The CDR3 sequence is 17 residues long. The rearrangement links TRBV28 to TRBJ1-3; TRBD1 is a possible D gene (5 bases). Sequencing was performed on peripheral blood. The TCR was taken from a woman aged 45-65 years with acute or convalescent COVID-19. The CDR3 loop reads CASSLGMGQGTGNTIYF. CDR3 sequence (DNA): TGTGCCAGCAGTTTAGGGATGGGGCAGGGCACTGGAAACACCATATATTTT.